This entry lists 2 T cell receptor beta chains sequenced from one sample in a study of shared clonotypes between healthy human individuals. Profiling relied on immunoSEQ multiplex PCR, and the TCRdb table lists in-frame clones only, not all of them. The table lists about 470,000 clones, around 79% of them singletons. Specimen: PBMCs. Receptors were obtained from a middle-aged woman in good health. Some clones in this sample may be carry-over from other donors' samples.

The chain couples TRBV7-8 to TRBJ1-2, with 7 nucleotides matching TRBD1. The CDR3 extends over 16 amino acids. CDR1 SGHVS and CDR2 FQNEAQ come from the germline V gene. V lost 0 bases, J lost 4 bases, and 8 bases stayed unmatched. The CDR3 region has the DNA TGTGCCAGCAGCTTAGCAGGAGACAGGGTATTCTATGGCTACACCTTC. The encoded protein is CASSLAGDRVFYGYTF.

The V gene is TRBV28, the J gene TRBJ2-5, with 11 bases identical to TRBD1. The DNA end lines up better with TRBJ2-7; the J call may be wrong. The length of the CDR3 is 16 residues. Germline V gives CDR1 MDHEN, CDR2 SYDVKM. DNA of the CDR3: TGTGCCAGCAGTTTCGGACAGGGGGCCGGCGGCAACGAGCAGTACTTC. This encodes CASSFGQGAGGNEQYF.